Listed below are T cell receptor beta chains from one sample, sequenced in a study of cytomegalovirus exposure and HLA in healthy donors. Here immunoSEQ multiplex PCR was the method, and the copy in TCRdb shows in-frame clones only, minus some. The sample yields 150,000 to 200,000 clones, more than 80% seen once. What was sequenced was PBMCs. These receptors were taken from a man aged 18-30 years in good health and CMV-seropositive. Each CDR3 is given with its conserved first and last residue. The D gene is left open where the match is weak. Part of the rows lack a size; the others show once, few, many or a class for expanded clones.

abundance | j_gene | d_gene | v_gene | CDR3aa | CDR3nt
NA | TRBJ2-5 | TRBD2 | TRBV28 | CASSPIFASGSRETQYF | TGTGCCAGCAGCCCGATCTTCGCTAGCGGGAGCCGAGAGACCCAGTACTTC
NA | TRBJ1-4 | NA | TRBV2 | CASRYTGNEKLFF | TGTGCCAGCAGGTACACAGGGAATGAAAAACTGTTTTTT
NA | TRBJ2-3 | TRBD1 | TRBV28 | CASTPGDRGTDTQYF | TGTGCCAGCACCCCCGGGGACAGGGGCACAGATACGCAGTATTTT
NA | TRBJ1-4 | TRBD1 | TRBV30 | CAWSLTGGVGKLFF | TGTGCCTGGAGCCTGACAGGGGGAGTTGGAAAACTGTTTTTT
NA | TRBJ1-5 | TRBD1 | TRBV7-2 | CASSPNGQGAEQPQHF | TGTGCCAGCAGCCCAAACGGACAGGGGGCAGAGCAGCCCCAGCATTTT
NA | TRBJ2-7 | NA | TRBV28 | CASSPVSRLTYEQYF | TGTGCCAGCAGTCCCGTGAGTCGGTTAACCTACGAGCAGTACTTC
NA | TRBJ1-1 | NA | TRBV12-5 | CASGLTGSTEAFF | TGTGCTAGTGGTTTGACAGGATCAACTGAAGCTTTCTTT
NA | TRBJ2-1 | TRBD2 | TRBV27 | CASSPRGMVGLADNEQFF | TGTGCCAGCAGCCCCCGAGGCATGGTAGGACTAGCGGACAATGAGCAGTTCTTC
NA | TRBJ2-1 | NA | TRBV7-2 | CASSLEGLNNEQFF | TGTGCCAGCAGCTTAGAGGGACTTAACAATGAGCAGTTCTTC
NA | TRBJ1-1 | TRBD1 | TRBV5-1 | CASSRRTGDAEAFF | TGCGCCAGCAGCAGGCGAACAGGGGACGCTGAAGCTTTCTTT
NA | TRBJ2-7 | NA | TRBV29-1 | CSAFGGPSYEQYF | TGCAGCGCGTTCGGCGGTCCCTCCTACGAGCAGTACTTC
NA | TRBJ1-1 | NA | TRBV4-3 | CASSQWQGQSETEAFF | TGCGCCAGCAGCCAATGGCAGGGGCAGTCGGAGACTGAAGCTTTCTTT
NA | TRBJ2-2 | NA | TRBV30 | CAWDLAMNTGELFF | TGTGCCTGGGACCTAGCGATGAACACCGGGGAGCTGTTTTTT
NA | TRBJ2-2 | NA | TRBV5-1 | CASSLAVRDNTGELFF | TGCGCCAGCAGCTTGGCGGTCCGCGATAACACCGGGGAGCTGTTTTTT
NA | TRBJ2-5 | TRBD1 | TRBV9 | CASSPGQGVETQYF | TGTGCCAGCAGCCCGGGACAGGGGGTCGAGACCCAGTACTTC
NA | TRBJ2-2 | NA | TRBV5-1 | CASSPPVTGTGELFF | TGCGCCAGCAGCCCCCCGGTTACAGGGACCGGGGAGCTGTTTTTT
NA | TRBJ2-1 | TRBD2 | TRBV7-8 | CASSSSTTSGRHEQFF | TGTGCCAGCAGCTCATCCACGACTAGCGGGAGGCATGAGCAGTTCTTC
NA | TRBJ1-5 | NA | TRBV6-5 | CASSLLSSNQPQHF | TGTGCCAGCAGCCTCCTCTCGAGCAATCAGCCCCAGCATTTT
few | TRBJ2-2 | NA | TRBV6-4 | CASSDGLSNTGELFF | TGTGCCAGCAGTGACGGACTCTCTAACACCGGGGAGCTGTTTTTT
NA | TRBJ1-1 | NA | TRBV5-4 | CASSLAGGRTEAFF | TGTGCCAGCAGCTTGGCGGGAGGCCGAACTGAAGCTTTCTTT
NA | TRBJ2-5 | TRBD2 | TRBV7-8 | CASSQRLRAGYQETQYF | TGTGCCAGCAGCCAACGACTGCGAGCGGGGTACCAAGAGACCCAGTACTTC
NA | TRBJ2-7 | TRBD1 | TRBV7-9 | CASSPPQGAAYEQYF | TGTGCCAGCAGTCCGCCCCAGGGGGCGGCCTACGAGCAGTACTTC
NA | TRBJ2-7 | NA | TRBV7-9 | CASSPDGERGEQYF | TGTGCCAGCAGCCCCGACGGGGAGCGAGGCGAGCAGTACTTC
NA | TRBJ1-3 | NA | TRBV27 | CASSLRGAGNTIYF | TGTGCCAGCTCCTTGCGGGGGGCTGGAAACACCATATATTTT
NA | TRBJ2-5 | TRBD1 | TRBV5-8 | CAQPGTGGPQETQYF | TGTGCCCAGCCGGGGACAGGGGGCCCACAAGAGACCCAGTACTTC
NA | TRBJ2-5 | NA | TRBV11-2 | CASSLGGAEETQYF | TGTGCCAGCAGCTTGGGGGGGGCAGAGGAGACCCAGTACTTC
few | TRBJ2-7 | NA | TRBV9 | CASSVGLGGTYEQYF | TGTGCCAGCAGCGTAGGTCTAGGGGGTACCTACGAGCAGTACTTC
once | TRBJ1-1 | NA | TRBV28 | CASSLIGRGDTEAFF | TGTGCCAGCAGTTTAATTGGCAGGGGAGACACTGAAGCTTTCTTT
once | TRBJ2-1 | NA | TRBV30 | CAWGLVSYNEQFF | TGTGCCTGGGGTCTAGTCTCCTACAATGAGCAGTTCTTC
NA | TRBJ2-4 | TRBD1 | TRBV27 | CASSFGTGGNIQYF | TGTGCCAGCAGTTTCGGGACAGGGGGGAACATTCAGTACTTC
NA | TRBJ2-2 | NA | TRBV25-1 | CASSEYQPRVAGELFF | TGTGCCAGCAGTGAATATCAGCCCAGGGTGGCCGGGGAGCTGTTTTTT
NA | TRBJ1-3 | TRBD1 | TRBV6-1 | CASSAGTGGDTIYF | TGTGCCAGCAGTGCCGGGACAGGGGGTGACACCATATATTTT
NA | TRBJ2-7 | NA | TRBV7-2 | CASSLGRLLSSYEQYF | TGTGCCAGCAGCTTAGGGCGGCTCTTATCCTCCTACGAGCAGTACTTC
NA | TRBJ2-7 | TRBD1 | TRBV5-1 | CASSPGQGGPYEQYF | TGCGCCAGCAGCCCCGGACAGGGGGGGCCCTACGAGCAGTACTTC
NA | TRBJ1-2 | TRBD1 | TRBV7-2 | CASSEDRAYGYTF | TGTGCCAGCAGCGAGGACAGGGCCTATGGCTACACCTTC
NA | TRBJ1-4 | NA | TRBV18 | CASSPGRGRRAEKLFF | TGTGCCAGCTCACCAGGAAGGGGCAGGAGGGCTGAAAAACTGTTTTTT
NA | TRBJ1-4 | NA | TRBV4-1 | CASSQDVLDTPFGKLFF | TGCGCCAGCAGCCAAGATGTCTTGGACACCCCCTTTGGAAAACTGTTTTTT
NA | TRBJ1-1 | TRBD1 | TRBV5-1 | CASSLSSTGDGTEAFF | TGCGCCAGCAGCCTATCCTCGACAGGGGACGGGACTGAAGCTTTCTTT
NA | TRBJ2-1 | NA | TRBV9 | CASSVSDSYNEQFF | TGTGCCAGCAGCGTTAGCGACTCCTACAATGAGCAGTTCTTC
NA | TRBJ1-3 | TRBD1 | TRBV5-1 | CASSSDGTGNVYF | TGCGCCAGCAGCTCTGATGGGACAGGGAACGTTTATTTT
NA | TRBJ2-3 | NA | TRBV2 | CASRTSGNTDTQYF | TGTGCCAGCAGAACGTCGGGTAACACAGATACGCAGTATTTT
NA | TRBJ2-3 | NA | TRBV6-1 | CASSLGLQGTDTQYF | TGTGCCAGCAGCCTGGGACTCCAAGGGACAGATACGCAGTATTTT
NA | TRBJ2-7 | TRBD1 | TRBV27 | CASSPDRGLYEQYF | TGTGCCAGCAGTCCGGACAGGGGGCTATACGAGCAGTACTTC
NA | TRBJ1-1 | TRBD1 | TRBV25-1 | CASGTYSIGGTGATEAFF | TGTGCCAGCGGAACTTACTCGATTGGAGGGACAGGGGCGACTGAAGCTTTCTTT
NA | TRBJ1-4 | TRBD1 | TRBV4-2 | CASSPGTGSEKLFF | TGTGCCAGCAGCCCCGGGACAGGGAGTGAAAAACTGTTTTTT